Listed below are T cell receptor beta chains from one sample, sequenced in a study of T cells expressing NK-cell markers. TCRdb reanalyzed the 5' RACE reads and collapses them to one entry per CDR3 protein, without DNA. The sample's table shows about 260,000 distinct CDR3 sequences. Sequencing was performed on blood T cells: a sorted CD56 or NKG2C T cell subset, CD4+ or CD8+ T cells, or bulk PBMC T cells (not recorded which). The receptors come from a man between 18 and 29 years old in good health. CDR3s include the opening cysteine and the closing phenylalanine or tryptophan. Fields, in order: J gene, V gene, CDR3 protein.

TRBJ2-1,TRBV12-3/TRBV12-4,CASMGPPLGTGRYNERFF
TRBJ2-6,TRBV29-1,CSVVLPAGANVLTF
TRBJ1-3,TRBV5-1,CASSRDSGNTIYF
TRBJ2-3,TRBV7-2,CASSPNPGLALDTQYF
TRBJ2-1,TRBV12-3/TRBV12-4,CASSFPPRREFF
TRBJ2-1,TRBV29-1,CSVEKGQRLIGSNEQFF
TRBJ2-3,TRBV18,CASSPRGGGTDTQYF
TRBJ1-6,TRBV7-9,CASSLTGANNSPLHF
TRBJ2-1,TRBV5-1,CASSPGTLRWNEQFF
TRBJ1-4,TRBV28,CASSLFLGGGEKLFF
TRBJ2-2,TRBV30,CAWSAKGGTGELFF
TRBJ2-3,TRBV29-1,CSVVDGRGGKTDTQYF
TRBJ2-1,TRBV7-2,CASSAGTSGRLYEQFF
TRBJ1-4,TRBV29-1,CSVEARDPNEKLFF
TRBJ2-5,TRBV12-3/TRBV12-4,CASSFLDRVKRETQYF
TRBJ2-1,TRBV7-9,CASSLRQGSSEQFF
TRBJ2-3,TRBV5-1,CASSLVPLPTRAKDTQYF
TRBJ2-1,TRBV29-1,CSVGKSFNEQFF
TRBJ1-1,TRBV5-1,CASSSADRMNTEAFF
TRBJ2-7,TRBV28,CASAGLSHEQYF
TRBJ1-3,TRBV20-1,CGSGRVNGNTIYF
TRBJ2-5,TRBV21-1,CASSKEIAETQYF
TRBJ2-3,TRBV5-1,CASSPPTGTDTQYF
TRBJ2-2,TRBV7-7,CATGTTNTGELFF
TRBJ2-7,TRBV6-5,CASSWTWTGTSYEQYF
TRBJ1-2,TRBV6-1,CASSAAYGYTF
TRBJ2-1,TRBV6-2/TRBV6-3,CASSDFAEQFF
TRBJ2-1,TRBV20-1,CSAERTDLGGAYNEQFF
TRBJ2-5,TRBV7-2,CASSLDGRGGGETQYF
TRBJ2-7,TRBV28,CASLAGGSYEQYF
TRBJ2-3,TRBV12-3/TRBV12-4,CASSPSNSFTDTQYF
TRBJ2-2,TRBV5-1,CASSLLGLAGPGVNTGELFF
TRBJ2-1,TRBV20-1,CSATGQGQGVTVEVNEQFF
TRBJ2-2,TRBV25-1,CASQDTRRLPNTGELFF
TRBJ2-1,TRBV6-5,CASSYSLAGGGSSYNEQFF
TRBJ2-5,TRBV28,CASSTIAGLETQYF
TRBJ1-5,TRBV10-3,CAISSFYSNQPQHF
TRBJ1-5,TRBV7-8,CASSLGRTGGNQPQHF
TRBJ1-1,TRBV27,CASSLEANTEAFF
TRBJ1-5,TRBV7-6,CASSLGSDPGQPQHF
TRBJ2-3,TRBV24-1,CATMWPGGDTQYF
TRBJ1-6,TRBV7-2,CASSPPNSPLHF
TRBJ1-2,TRBV6-1,CASSDYLWDGANYGYTF
TRBJ2-2,TRBV27,CASSLRRRAQRAGELFF
TRBJ2-3,TRBV7-9,CASSPVTSGRLVTQYF
TRBJ2-7,TRBV12-3/TRBV12-4,CASRSTASYEQYF
TRBJ1-1,TRBV19,CASTSQGAGTEAFF
TRBJ2-7,TRBV5-1,CASSLQTNNYEQYF
TRBJ2-3,TRBV19,CASRPSLSTDTQYF
TRBJ2-2,TRBV4-1,CASSPPGTVPGELFF
TRBJ1-2,TRBV10-3,CAISETGGYGYTF
TRBJ2-1,TRBV28,CASSSPSGSGDEQFF
TRBJ2-1,TRBV6-5,CASSYPGLSFNEQFF
TRBJ1-5,TRBV5-5,CASSRGDRGQPQHF